This TCR beta chain was captured by sequencing in a study of T cell repertoires in cytomegalovirus infection (dated by TCRdb to the late 2010s). Notes on the research overall: Peptide stimulations targeted recently identified HLA-C-restricted CMV epitopes, whose presentation resists viral immunomodulation, together with well-studied HLA-B-restricted epitopes. The HLA type of each donor mattered for the analysis, because public TCR beta signatures pointed to carriage of CMV infection along with the matching HLA type. Here is what the overall study found, with its caveats: In both this cohort and an independent roughly 360-donor cohort, the cumulative frequency of public TCR beta family members distinguished carriers of CMV infection plus the relevant HLA type. The ex vivo response was dominated by HLA-C-restricted CMV-specific TCR beta clonotypes, which also provided the single most frequent clonotype in two of eight donors.

Sample treatment or condition, as interpreted from the label and publication: in vitro stimulation with specific CMV peptide epitopes to enrich CMV-specific T cells. This clonotype was detected ten times or more. This receptor's antigen is unknown. No quality values exist for individual bases; no much larger clone is one base distant. The sample was run on an Illumina HiSeq 1500. In TCRdb, the public reads were trimmed at Q25 with fastp and aligned with MiXCR, with productive beta chains retained. Each entry merges the rows of one CDR3 protein and shows their most common DNA and genes. This sample is represented by around 230,000 distinct CDR3 sequences; roughly two fifths of them were singletons. Clones ranked in the top ten supply approximately 60% of the sample. The sequence derives from a human donor in good health (CMV status not recorded). Some clones in this sample may be carry-over from other donors' samples. Source: CD8+ T cells from cultured PBMCs, taken from culture after CMV antigen stimulation.

The DNA reads as follows: TGTGCCAGCAGCCCGAAGGGACCGTACAATGAGCAGTTCTTC. It encodes CASSPKGPYNEQFF. The receptor chain draws on TRBV13 and TRBJ2-1; the D element might be TRBD1 or TRBD2, as each aligns at 5 bases. In the germline V gene (reference sequence), CDR1 corresponds to PRHDT and CDR2 to FYEKMQ. The CDR3 contains 14 residues, cysteine and phenylalanine counted. Only the CDR3 part of the read is kept: 42 bases, read in frame from the first base. At the junction V is shortened by 5 bases and J by 4 bases, with 12 bases in between.